Detailed here is one T cell receptor beta chain. As it was prepared, the TCRbeta library received unique molecular identifiers. TCRdb re-called the PCR reads through MiXCR, storing one row per CDR3 protein. Here the sample spans approximately 270,000 distinct CDR3 sequences, nearly 10% being singletons. The sample is drawn from a study of T-cell reconstitution after alpha-beta-depleted transplantation in children. This TCR derives from a human donor who donated a stem cell graft to a child with SCID. The sample here was PBMCs from the stem cell graft donor, taken from the stem cell graft.

CDR3 loop: CATAGTSGGASTDTQYF. CDR3 nucleotide sequence: TGTGCCACCGCCGGGACTAGCGGGGGGGCGAGCACAGATACGCAGTATTTT. The rearrangement joins TRBV7-2 to TRBJ2-3; 16 positions match TRBD2. With 10 bases clipped from V and 0 bases from J, the junction kept 7 bases outside the gene matches. The CDR3 has 17 residues. Germline-derived CDR1 and CDR2 are SGHTA and FQGNSA.